Below are 22 T cell receptor beta chains sequenced from a single sample in a study of OX40 agonist ivuxolimab in advanced cancers. Library method: the immunoSEQ multiplex PCR assay. TCRdb re-hosts the immuneACCESS table, in-frame sequences only. Its copies lack some clones; in the studies checked, an unresolved V gene accounts for under half of them, and the cause for the rest is not known. The sample profile shows about 70,000 clones; about 78% of them were found once. The ten largest account for 5% to 6% of the sample. The sequencing used CD4+ or CD8+ T cells sorted from blood, collected in a trial of the OX40 agonist ivuxolimab. These receptors came from an adult with an advanced solid tumor such as melanoma, head and neck, liver or kidney cancer.

Of note for this clone: Other nucleotide sequences from this sample produce the same CDR3. The gene calls are TRBV29-1 and TRBJ2-1; tentative D call: TRBD2 (6 bases). Germline V gene sequence: CDR1 SQVTM, CDR2 ANQGSEA. Trimming took off 6 bases at V and 7 bases at J, with 16 bases between the two ends. The CDR3 extends over 13 amino acids. This CDR3 is CSVGGTSGNEQFF. For the CDR3, the DNA is TGCAGCGTGGGGGGTACCTCTGGGAATGAGCAGTTCTTC.

This chain joins TRBV18 and TRBJ1-6; D not certain. CDR3 length equals 13 residues. The germline V gene has CDR1 KGHSH and CDR2 LQKENI. V shed 5 bases and J shed 8 bases, with 10 bases lying between them. As DNA, the CDR3 is TGTGCCAGCTCAAAGGCCAGAGATTCACCCCTCCACTTT. This sequence encodes CASSKARDSPLHF.

The chain combines TRBV7-2 with TRBJ1-1; D call uncertain. Germline-derived CDR1 and CDR2 are SGHTA and FQGNSA. Trimming removed 4 bases at V and 7 bases at J, with 10 bases between. The length of the CDR3 is 12 residues. For the CDR3, the DNA is TGTGCCAGCAGCTCCCTGGCGGTTGAAGCTTTCTTT. Translation: CASSSLAVEAFF.

This rearrangement joins TRBV7-2 to TRBJ2-2, with TRBD1 matching 7 bases. CDR1 and CDR2 from the germline V gene are SGHTA and FQGNSA. The V gene end was trimmed by 5 bases and the J gene end by 6 bases; junction bases not matched to a gene: 9. This CDR3 region has 15 residues. The CDR3 DNA reads TGTGCCAGCAGCCCGCGACAGGGTATTGCCGGGGAGCTGTTTTTT. Its protein is CASSPRQGIAGELFF.

J is TRBJ1-1 and V is TRBV30; D unclear. The CDR3 contains 13 residues. Trimming shortened V by 5 bases and J by 1 base, and 11 bases separated the two germline ends. CDR1 GTSNPN and CDR2 SVGIG come from the germline V gene (reference sequence). For the CDR3, the DNA is TGTGCCTGGGTATTAGCACAGAACACTGAAGCTTTCTTT. This codes for CAWVLAQNTEAFF.

This clone appeared a few times. The rearrangement uses TRBV15 and TRBJ2-3; possibly TRBD2 for D (6 bases). The CDR3 totals 13 residues. Germline V gene lookup returns CDR1 LNHNV and CDR2 YYDKDF (reference sequence). V was clipped by 3 bases and J by 5 bases, with 9 bases between them. Here the CDR3 DNA reads TGTGCCACCAGCAGGCGTAGCGGAGATACGCAGTATTTT. Residues: CATSRRSGDTQYF. The full variable domain, with the rest looked up from reference TRBV15 and TRBJ2-3, is DAMVIQNPRYQVTQFGKPVTLSCSQTLNHNVMYWYQQKSSQAPKLLFHYYDKDFNNEADTPDNFQSRRPNTSFCFLDIRSPGLGDTAMYLCATSRRSGDTQYFGPGTRLTVL.

This clone was seen once. The rearrangement joins TRBV2 to TRBJ2-1; unclear D gene. CDR1 is SNHLY, CDR2 FYNNEI, per germline. The CDR3 contains 16 residues. With 7 bases removed from V and 0 bases from J, the gap between germline ends came to 16 bases. CDR3 sequence (DNA): TGTGCCAGCACCTTTCGGCCGAAACTCTCCTACAATGAGCAGTTCTTC. It yields the protein CASTFRPKLSYNEQFF.

The chain links TRBV15 to TRBJ2-7; weak D call: TRBD2 (6 bases). Germline CDR1 and CDR2: LNHNV and YYDKDF (reference sequence). V was cut by 11 bases and J by 0 bases, with 11 bases left in between. CDR3 size: 12 residues. The CDR3 DNA reads TGTGCCCTGGGGGGACCCTCCTACGAGCAGTACTTC. Encoded protein: CALGGPSYEQYF.

This clone was counted once. The chain joins TRBV19 to TRBJ1-3; TRBD1 matches at 9 bases. This CDR3 is built from 18 residues. CDR1 and CDR2 from the germline V gene are LNHDA and SQIVND (reference sequence). Trimming removed 5 bases from V and 0 bases from J; junction bases left unmatched: 11. The chain's CDR3 is CASSPKRPGQGSGNTIYF. CDR3 bases: TGTGCCAGTAGTCCGAAACGACCGGGACAGGGCTCTGGAAACACCATATATTTT. Based on the CDR3 plus reference TRBV19 and TRBJ1-3, the full variable domain is DGGITQSPKYLFRKEGQNVTLSCEQNLNHDAMYWYRQDPGQGLRLIYYSQIVNDFQKGDIAEGYSVSREKKESFPLTVTSAQKNPTAFYLCASSPKRPGQGSGNTIYFGEGSWLTVV.

The chain combines TRBV2 with TRBJ2-7, with D hard to call. The CDR3 is made up of 12 amino acids. V was clipped by 4 bases and J by 0 bases, with 4 bases between them. Germline CDR1 and CDR2: SNHLY and FYNNEI. This CDR3 reads CASSALSYEQYF. The CDR3, as DNA: TGTGCCAGCAGTGCGCTCTCCTACGAGCAGTACTTC.

This chain uses TRBV7-2 with TRBJ1-5; D is unclear. Germline assignment: CDR1 SGHTA and CDR2 FQGNSA. V lost 5 bases to trimming and J lost 3 bases, with 11 bases between them. The CDR3 covers 14 residues. The CDR3 bases are TGTGCCAGCAGCCCTGGCGGAATCAATCAGCCCCAGCATTTT. Amino acid sequence: CASSPGGINQPQHF. The variable domain in full, with the rest retrieved from reference TRBV7-2 and TRBJ1-5, is GAGVSQSPSNKVTEKGKDVELRCDPISGHTALYWYRQSLGQGLEFLIYFQGNSAPDKSGLPSDRFSAERTGGSVSTLTIQRTQQEDSAVYLCASSPGGINQPQHFGDGTRLSIL.

The chain has TRBV7-2 and TRBJ1-2; TRBD1 matches at 7 bases. The CDR3 is 16 amino acids. Germline CDR1 reads SGHTA; CDR2 reads FQGNSA. The V segment lost 5 bases and the J segment 2 bases; nucleotides outside the gene matches: 11. CDR3 nucleotide sequence: TGTGCCAGCAGCCCCCAGCCCACAGGGGTGAACTATGGCTACACCTTC. Protein sequence: CASSPQPTGVNYGYTF.

This sequence joins TRBV28 and TRBJ2-1; 10 nucleotides line up with TRBD2. Germline values: CDR1 MDHEN, CDR2 SYDVKM. Germline trimming cut 5 bases from V and 2 bases from J; bases unmatched to any gene: 6. CDR3 length: 16 residues. The CDR3 loop reads CASSLISGRAYNEQFF. The CDR3 DNA follows: TGTGCCAGCAGTCTGATAAGCGGGAGGGCCTACAATGAGCAGTTCTTC.

The chain is built from TRBV7-2 and TRBJ2-7; no definite D call. The CDR3 sequence is 14 residues long. V was pared by 0 bases and J by 6 bases, with 12 bases between. Germline CDR1 is SGHTA and CDR2 is FQGNSA. The CDR3 is CASSLAPGSTEQYF. CDR3 nucleotides: TGTGCCAGCAGCTTAGCGCCGGGCTCCACCGAGCAGTACTTC.

In its sample, this clone was seen once. The chain employs TRBV6-1 and TRBJ1-1; 7 bases line up with TRBD1. Unmatched junction bases numbered 4, after V lost 8 bases and J lost 1 base. This CDR3 has 13 amino acids. Looked up from germline, CDR1 is MNHNS and CDR2 is SASEGT. The chain's CDR3 is CASQTGPNTEAFF. The CDR3 nucleotides are TGTGCCAGCCAGACAGGGCCGAACACTGAAGCTTTCTTT.

This chain connects TRBV5-5 to TRBJ2-7; D is ambiguous. V shed 0 bases and J shed 2 bases, with 12 bases lying between them. Germline CDR1 is SGHKS and CDR2 is YYEKEE (reference sequence). The CDR3 is 15 amino acids. In DNA form, the CDR3 reads TGTGCCAGCAGCTTGGACTGGACCTTAACCTACGAGCAGTACTTC. Translating gives CASSLDWTLTYEQYF.

The chain has TRBV9 and TRBJ2-1, with D possibly being TRBD1 or TRBD2 (5 bases each). Germline V gene lookup returns CDR1 SGDLS and CDR2 YYNGEE. Trimming removed 3 bases at V and 10 bases at J, with 20 bases between. The CDR3 loop spans 15 amino acids. The DNA for the CDR3 is TGTGCCAGCAGCGCAACCCCCGTTGGGGGTGGGGAGCAGTTCTTC. Amino acids: CASSATPVGGGEQFF.

This clone came up a few times. The DNA for the CDR3 is TGTGCCAGCAGCTCCAGGGTCTGGGGAGAGACCCAGTACTTC. As protein: CASSSRVWGETQYF. V usage is TRBV7-2 and J usage is TRBJ2-5, with D possibly TRBD1 on 5 matching bases. The CDR3 covers 14 residues. Germline-derived CDR1 and CDR2 are SGHTA and FQGNSA. V was cut by 4 bases and J by 4 bases, with 13 bases left in between.

The chain employs TRBV7-8 and TRBJ1-5; D gene uncertain. Germline V gives CDR1 SGHVS, CDR2 FQNEAQ. CDR3 length: 17 amino acids. Trimming took 1 base from V and 5 from J, leaving 18 bases between them. The CDR3 here is CASSLELGRSQDQPQHF. DNA for the CDR3: TGTGCCAGCAGCTTAGAATTGGGCAGATCCCAAGATCAGCCCCAGCATTTT.

The V and J genes are TRBV5-1 and TRBJ2-5, with TRBD1 as a possible D gene (6 bases). Trimming removed 0 bases from V and 1 base from J, with 13 bases in between. Germline assignment: CDR1 SGHRS and CDR2 YFSETQ. The CDR3 spans 16 residues. The CDR3 DNA is TGCGCCAGCAGCTTGGGGCGACAGGAGTTCCAAGAGACCCAGTACTTC. Its protein is CASSLGRQEFQETQYF.

The chain carries TRBV5-1 and TRBJ2-7, with D unclear. There are 11 residues in the CDR3. Trimming stripped 1 base from V and 5 bases from J, with 4 bases between. Per the germline V gene, CDR1 is SGHRS and CDR2 is YFSETQ. The CDR3 region is CASSLLNEQYF. CDR3 nucleotides: TGCGCCAGCAGCTTGTTAAACGAGCAGTACTTC.

The V gene is TRBV5-1, the J gene TRBJ2-5; 10 bases match TRBD2. This CDR3 is built from 16 residues. V dropped 0 bases and J dropped 5; count of bases not matched to a gene: 7. Germline V gene sequence: CDR1 SGHRS, CDR2 YFSETQ. The DNA for the CDR3 is TGCGCCAGCAGCTTGGCCGGGACTAGCGCGGGGGAGACCCAGTACTTC. Amino acids: CASSLAGTSAGETQYF.